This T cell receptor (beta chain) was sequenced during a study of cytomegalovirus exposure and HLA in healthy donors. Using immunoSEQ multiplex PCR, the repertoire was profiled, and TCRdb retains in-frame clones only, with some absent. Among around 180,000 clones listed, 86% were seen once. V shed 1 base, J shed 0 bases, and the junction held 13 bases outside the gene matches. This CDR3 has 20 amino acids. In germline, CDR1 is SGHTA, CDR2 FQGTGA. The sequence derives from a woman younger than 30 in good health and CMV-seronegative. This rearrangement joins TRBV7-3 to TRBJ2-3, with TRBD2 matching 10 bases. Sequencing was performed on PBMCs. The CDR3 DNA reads TGTGCCAGCAGCTTAAGGGGTCTAGCGGGGGCCATTCGGAGCACAGATACGCAGTATTTT. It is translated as CASSLRGLAGAIRSTDTQYF.